The 23 T cell receptor beta chains below all came from one sample that was sequenced in a study of blood T cell repertoires in COVID-19. Clones were read by immunoSEQ multiplex PCR, and TCRdb kept only the in-frame ones, dropping some. The profile shows tens of thousands of clones, 91% of them singletons. Sequencing input: peripheral blood. Receptor source: a man in his forties or fifties with acute or convalescent COVID-19.

The V gene is TRBV28, the J gene TRBJ2-2; D not resolved. Germline V gene data show CDR1 as MDHEN and CDR2 as SYDVKM. With 7 bases removed from V and 2 bases from J, the gap between germline ends came to 5 bases. There are 12 residues in the CDR3. CDR3 sequence: CASTVNTGELFF. As DNA, the CDR3 is TGTGCCAGCACGGTAAACACCGGGGAGCTGTTTTTT.

This chain joins TRBV7-8 and TRBJ2-1; 13 positions agree with TRBD2. CDR1 and CDR2 from the germline V gene are SGHVS and FQNEAQ. This CDR3 is 15 amino acids long. Trimming cost V 5 bases and J 6 bases; bases outside gene matches: 4. Here the CDR3 DNA reads TGTGCCAGCAGCACTAGCGGGGGGGCCTTCAATGAGCAGTTCTTC. It specifies CASSTSGGAFNEQFF. The entire variable domain, with the rest obtained from reference TRBV7-8 and TRBJ2-1, is as follows: GAGVSQSPRYKVAKRGQDVALRCDPISGHVSLFWYQQALGQGPEFLTYFQNEAQLDKSGLPSDRFFAERPEGSVSTLKIQRTQQEDSAVYLCASSTSGGAFNEQFFGPGTRLTVL.

This chain uses TRBV25-1 with TRBJ2-7, with 7 positions matching TRBD1. The CDR3 covers 13 residues. Germline loops: CDR1 MGHDK, CDR2 SYGVNS. The V gene end was trimmed by 5 bases and the J gene end by 5 bases; junction bases not matched to a gene: 6. CDR3 loop: CASSPTGVNEQYF. The CDR3 nucleotides read TGTGCCAGCAGTCCAACAGGGGTCAACGAGCAGTACTTC.

The chain employs TRBV2 and TRBJ1-4; D is ambiguous. V was shortened by 3 bases and J by 14 bases, with 13 bases between the two germline ends. CDR3 length: 12 residues. In germline, CDR1 is SNHLY, CDR2 FYNNEI. For the CDR3, the DNA is TGTGCCAGCAGTGAGGAGGCGGGCAGGCTGTTTTTT. Its translation: CASSEEAGRLFF.

The chain employs TRBV18 and TRBJ2-7, with D possibly TRBD2 on 5 matching bases. The V end was cut by 3 bases, the J end by 5 bases, with 8 bases between. Per germline, CDR1 KGHSH and CDR2 LQKENI. The CDR3 length is 12 residues. CDR3 residues: CASSPSGNEQYF. CDR3 DNA: TGTGCCAGCTCACCCTCGGGGAACGAGCAGTACTTC.

The chain carries TRBV6-5 and TRBJ2-5; tentative D call: TRBD1 (6 bases). Trimming took off 7 bases at V and 4 bases at J, with 19 bases between the two ends. The CDR3 is made up of 15 amino acids. Germline V lookup: CDR1 MNHEY, CDR2 SVGAGI. The CDR3 DNA is TGTGCCAGCATCGCGGACAGCGGATATATAGAGACCCAGTACTTC. As protein: CASIADSGYIETQYF.

The chain carries TRBV5-1 and TRBJ2-1, with 9 bases lining up with TRBD2. V dropped 4 bases and J dropped 5; count of bases not matched to a gene: 4. Looked up from germline, CDR1 is SGHRS and CDR2 is YFSETQ. The CDR3 runs to 14 residues. CDR3 sequence: CASSQTSGDNEQFF. The DNA for the CDR3 is TGCGCCAGCAGCCAGACTAGCGGCGACAATGAGCAGTTCTTC. The full variable domain, rest sourced from reference TRBV5-1 and TRBJ2-1, is KAGVTQTPRYLIKTRGQQVTLSCSPISGHRSVSWYQQTPGQGLQFLFEYFSETQRNKGNFPGRFSGRQFSNSRSEMNVSTLELGDSALYLCASSQTSGDNEQFFGPGTRLTVL.

V gene TRBV19 combines with J gene TRBJ2-1, with TRBD2 as a possible D gene (5 bases). This CDR3 has 12 residues. Germline CDR1 reads LNHDA; CDR2 reads SQIVND (reference sequence). Trimming pared 6 bases from V and 9 bases from J, leaving 12 bases between. In DNA, the CDR3 is TGTGCCAGTAGGATACCCGCGGGTGAGCAGTTCTTC. Protein product: CASRIPAGEQFF.

This clone appeared a few times. The V gene is TRBV9, the J gene TRBJ2-7; 8 bases match TRBD2. Germline CDR1 SGDLS, CDR2 YYNGEE. The CDR3 loop spans 12 amino acids. J gave up 3 bases and V 10 bases, and 6 bases lay outside the gene matches. CDR3 DNA: TGTGCCGGCGGGACTAGTGTCTACGAGCAGTACTTC. It is translated as CAGGTSVYEQYF.

With respect to this clone: Within the sample, other DNA sequences also encode this same CDR3. The rearrangement links TRBV5-1 to TRBJ1-1; no firm D call. Trimming took off 0 bases at V and 1 base at J, with 7 bases between the two ends. Looked up from germline, CDR1 is SGHRS and CDR2 is YFSETQ. The CDR3 totals 14 residues. DNA for the CDR3: TGCGCCAGCAGCTTGGGACATAAGAACACTGAAGCTTTCTTT. Translating gives CASSLGHKNTEAFF.

The gene calls are TRBV7-2 and TRBJ2-1; D perhaps matches TRBD2 (6 bases). The CDR3 consists of 16 residues. V lost 4 bases, J lost 13 bases, and 26 bases lay in between. The germline CDR1 and CDR2 sequences are SGHTA and FQGNSA. CDR3 amino acids: CASSSTGTSNGPRQFF. As DNA, the CDR3 is TGTGCCAGCAGCTCCACCGGGACTTCAAACGGCCCGAGACAGTTCTTC.

The chain recombines TRBV18 with TRBJ1-2; D call uncertain. CDR3 length: 16 amino acids. Germline CDR1 and CDR2: KGHSH and LQKENI. V dropped 0 bases and J dropped 3 bases, with 14 bases sitting between them. DNA for the CDR3: TGTGCCAGCTCACCACCGGGTCTGTCCGGAGACTATGGCTACACCTTC. This encodes CASSPPGLSGDYGYTF.

The genes are TRBV30 and TRBJ1-4, with TRBD1 matching over 9 bases. V lost 7 bases and J lost 5; bases outside the gene matches: 5. CDR3 length equals 13 residues. The germline CDR1 and CDR2 sequences are GTSNPN and SVGIG (reference sequence). The CDR3 region has the DNA TGTGCCTCATGGACAGGGGTAAATGAAAAACTGTTTTTT. The encoded protein is CASWTGVNEKLFF.

CDR3 amino acids: CASSSPGEGNTIYF. CDR3 nucleotide sequence: TGTGCCAGCAGCAGCCCAGGGGAGGGAAACACCATATATTTT. The chain combines TRBV6-5 with TRBJ1-3; perhaps TRBD1 as D (6 bases). This CDR3 comprises 14 residues. Trimming removed 6 bases at V and 4 bases at J, with 13 bases between. Germline assignment: CDR1 MNHEY and CDR2 SVGAGI.

The V gene is TRBV29-1, the J gene TRBJ2-3; 11 nucleotides align to TRBD2. This CDR3 region has 15 residues. CDR1 SQVTM and CDR2 ANQGSEA come from the germline V gene. Losses at the gene ends were 6 bases for V and 1 base for J; bases not matched to a gene: 6. The CDR3 DNA reads TGCAGCGTAACTCTAGCGGGGGGCCGCACAGATACGCAGTATTTT. Translating it yields CSVTLAGGRTDTQYF.

The V call is TRBV4-1, the J call TRBJ1-1, with D perhaps matching TRBD1 (6 bases). V lost 3 bases and J 7 bases, leaving 15 bases between the germline ends. This CDR3 comprises 14 residues. CDR1 and CDR2 from the germline V gene are MGHRA and YSYEKL. The CDR3 region is CASSQARGLGEAFF. For the CDR3, the DNA is TGCGCCAGCAGCCAGGCCAGGGGTTTGGGTGAAGCTTTCTTT.

The V gene is TRBV19, the J gene TRBJ2-7, with D maybe TRBD1 (6 bases). The V gene lost 5 bases and the J gene lost 4 bases, with 15 bases spanning the gap. The CDR3 covers 14 residues. The V gene's germline CDR1 is LNHDA and CDR2 SQIVND (reference sequence). For the CDR3, the DNA is TGTGCCAGTAGTCGTCCCGGGACATTGTACGAGCAGTACTTC. It specifies CASSRPGTLYEQYF.

The chain recombines TRBV18 with TRBJ2-7; TRBD1 is a possible D gene (5 bases). The CDR3 is 16 amino acids. V gave up 1 base and J gave up 2 bases, with 15 bases separating them. Germline V lookup: CDR1 KGHSH, CDR2 LQKENI. The CDR3 DNA is TGTGCCAGCTCACCACAGGGGCAGGTATCCACCTACGAGCAGTACTTC. Protein sequence: CASSPQGQVSTYEQYF.

The chain carries TRBV14 and TRBJ1-2, with 8 bases identical to TRBD1. Germline lookup yields CDR1 SGHDN and CDR2 FVKESK. This CDR3 contains 16 residues. With 3 bases clipped from V and 0 bases from J, the junction kept 6 bases outside the gene matches. The CDR3 sequence is CASSHRGTGANYGYTF. CDR3 bases: TGTGCCAGCAGCCACCGAGGGACAGGCGCTAACTATGGCTACACCTTC.

The V and J genes are TRBV15 and TRBJ1-6; 7 bases map to TRBD1. Germline loops: CDR1 LNHNV, CDR2 YYDKDF (reference sequence). CDR3 size: 16 residues. V dropped 3 bases and J dropped 7; count of bases not matched to a gene: 9. The CDR3 sequence is CATSRIMTGRNSPLHF. CDR3 coding DNA: TGTGCCACCAGCAGGATTATGACAGGGAGGAATTCACCCCTCCACTTT.

The CDR3 bases are TGTGCCAGCAGCGTAGTGGAGGGTAGGACTGAAGCTTTCTTT. This sequence encodes CASSVVEGRTEAFF. The gene calls are TRBV9 and TRBJ1-1; D is undetermined. The CDR3 runs to 14 residues. Germline V gene data show CDR1 as SGDLS and CDR2 as YYNGEE. V dropped 0 bases and J dropped 5 bases, with 11 bases sitting between them.

The CDR3 DNA reads TGTGCCACCAGCAGAGATCAGGGAAACTATGGCTACACCTTC. As protein: CATSRDQGNYGYTF. The genes are TRBV15 and TRBJ1-2, with D perhaps matching TRBD1 (5 bases). CDR3 length equals 14 residues. V lost 0 bases and J lost 2, with 7 bases in between. Germline V gene sequence: CDR1 LNHNV, CDR2 YYDKDF (reference sequence).

V gene TRBV9 combines with J gene TRBJ2-7; D gene unclear. The germline V gene has CDR1 SGDLS and CDR2 YYNGEE. Trimming took 3 bases from V and 2 from J, leaving 12 bases between them. The CDR3 has 14 residues. The CDR3: CASSALGSPYEQYF. CDR3 in DNA: TGTGCCAGCAGCGCCCTCGGTTCACCCTACGAGCAGTACTTC.